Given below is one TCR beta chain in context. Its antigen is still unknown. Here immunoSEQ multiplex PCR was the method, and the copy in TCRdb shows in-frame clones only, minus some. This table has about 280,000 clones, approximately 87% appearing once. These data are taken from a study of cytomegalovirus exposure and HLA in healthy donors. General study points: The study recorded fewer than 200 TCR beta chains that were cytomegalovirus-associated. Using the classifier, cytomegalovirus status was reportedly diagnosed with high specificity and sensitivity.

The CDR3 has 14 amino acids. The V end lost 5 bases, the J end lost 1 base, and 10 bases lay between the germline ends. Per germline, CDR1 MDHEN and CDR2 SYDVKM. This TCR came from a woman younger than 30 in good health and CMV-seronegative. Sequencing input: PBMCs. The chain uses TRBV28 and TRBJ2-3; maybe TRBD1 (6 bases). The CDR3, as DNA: TGTGCCAGCAGTCCAGGGGACCGCACAGATACGCAGTATTTT. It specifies CASSPGDRTDTQYF.